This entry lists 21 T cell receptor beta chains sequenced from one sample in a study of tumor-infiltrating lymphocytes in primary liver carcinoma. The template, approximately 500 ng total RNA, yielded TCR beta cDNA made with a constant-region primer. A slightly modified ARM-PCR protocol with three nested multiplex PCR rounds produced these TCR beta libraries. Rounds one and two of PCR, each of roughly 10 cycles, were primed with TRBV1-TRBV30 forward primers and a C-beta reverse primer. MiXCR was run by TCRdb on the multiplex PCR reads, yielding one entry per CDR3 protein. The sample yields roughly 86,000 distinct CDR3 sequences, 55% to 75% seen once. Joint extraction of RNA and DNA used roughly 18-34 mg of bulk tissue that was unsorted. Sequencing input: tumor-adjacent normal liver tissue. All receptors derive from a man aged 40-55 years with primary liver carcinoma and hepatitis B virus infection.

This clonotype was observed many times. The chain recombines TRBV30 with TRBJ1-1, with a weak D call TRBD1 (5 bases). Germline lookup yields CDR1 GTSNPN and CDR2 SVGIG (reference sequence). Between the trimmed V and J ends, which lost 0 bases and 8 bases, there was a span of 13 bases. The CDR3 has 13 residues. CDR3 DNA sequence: TGTGCCTGGAGTGTTCAGGGTGGGTTCGAAGCTTTCTTT. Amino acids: CAWSVQGGFEAFF.

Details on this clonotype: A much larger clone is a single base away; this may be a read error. This chain's CDR3 is CASSQDREEVKQYF. The DNA for the CDR3 is TGTGCCAGCAGCCAGGACAGGGAGGAGGTCAAGCAGTACTTC. The J gene is TRBJ2-7, the V gene TRBV5-6; 8 positions match TRBD1. The V gene end was trimmed by 4 bases and the J gene end by 8 bases; junction bases not matched to a gene: 11. The CDR3 spans 14 residues. Germline assignment: CDR1 SGHDT and CDR2 YYEEEE.

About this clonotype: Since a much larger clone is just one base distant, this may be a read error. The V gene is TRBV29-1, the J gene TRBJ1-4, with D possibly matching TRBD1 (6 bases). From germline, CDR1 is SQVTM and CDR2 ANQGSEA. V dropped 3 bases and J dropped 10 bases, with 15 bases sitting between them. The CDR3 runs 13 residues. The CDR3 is CSVDQGKGGKLFF. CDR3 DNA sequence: TGCAGCGTTGATCAGGGGAAGGGTGGAAAACTGTTTTTT.

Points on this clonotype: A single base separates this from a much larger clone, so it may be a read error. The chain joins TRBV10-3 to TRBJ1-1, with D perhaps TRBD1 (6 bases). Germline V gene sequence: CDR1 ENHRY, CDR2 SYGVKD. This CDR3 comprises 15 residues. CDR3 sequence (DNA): TGTGTCATCAGTGGCCTGAGCGGGGGCCACACTGAAGCTTTCTTT. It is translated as CVISGLSGGHTEAFF.

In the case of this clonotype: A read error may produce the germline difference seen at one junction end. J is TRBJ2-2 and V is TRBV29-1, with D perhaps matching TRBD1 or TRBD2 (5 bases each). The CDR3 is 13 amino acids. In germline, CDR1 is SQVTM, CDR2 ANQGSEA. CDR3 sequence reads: CSVQVARTGELSF. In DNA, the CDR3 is TGCAGCGTACAGGTGGCGCGAACCGGGGAGCTGTCTTTT.

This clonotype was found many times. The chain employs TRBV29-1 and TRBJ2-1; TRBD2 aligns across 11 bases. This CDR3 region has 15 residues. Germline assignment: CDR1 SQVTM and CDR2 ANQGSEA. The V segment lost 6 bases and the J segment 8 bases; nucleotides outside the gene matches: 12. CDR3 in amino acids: CSVGPWLAGGDEQFF. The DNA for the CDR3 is TGCAGCGTAGGGCCCTGGCTAGCGGGAGGCGATGAGCAGTTCTTC.

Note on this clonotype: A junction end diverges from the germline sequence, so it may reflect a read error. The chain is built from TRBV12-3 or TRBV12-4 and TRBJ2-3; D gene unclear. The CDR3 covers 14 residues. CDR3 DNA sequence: TGTGCCAGCAGTTCCCTCTCTAACTCAGATACGCAATATTTT. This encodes CASSSLSNSDTQYF.

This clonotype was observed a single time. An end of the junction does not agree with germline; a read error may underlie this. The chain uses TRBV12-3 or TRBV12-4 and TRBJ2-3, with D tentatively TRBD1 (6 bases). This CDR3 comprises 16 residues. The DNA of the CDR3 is TGTGCCGGCAGTTCGCCCACAGGGTATGGCACAGATACACAGTATTTT. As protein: CAGSSPTGYGTDTQYF.

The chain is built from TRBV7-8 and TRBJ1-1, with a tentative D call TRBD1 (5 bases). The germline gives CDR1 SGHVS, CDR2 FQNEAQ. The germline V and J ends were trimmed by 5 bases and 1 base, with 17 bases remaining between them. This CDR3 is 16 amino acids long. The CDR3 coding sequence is TGTGCCAGCAGCCCCCGGATAGGGACTACGAACACTGAAGCTTTCTTT. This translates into CASSPRIGTTNTEAFF.

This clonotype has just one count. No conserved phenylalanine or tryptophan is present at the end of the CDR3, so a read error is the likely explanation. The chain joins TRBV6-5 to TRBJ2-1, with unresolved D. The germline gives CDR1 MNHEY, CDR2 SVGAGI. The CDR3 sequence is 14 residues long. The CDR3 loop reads CANSPWRTYNEQFL. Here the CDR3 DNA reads TGTGCCAACAGTCCCTGGCGAACCTACAATGAGCAGTTCTTG.

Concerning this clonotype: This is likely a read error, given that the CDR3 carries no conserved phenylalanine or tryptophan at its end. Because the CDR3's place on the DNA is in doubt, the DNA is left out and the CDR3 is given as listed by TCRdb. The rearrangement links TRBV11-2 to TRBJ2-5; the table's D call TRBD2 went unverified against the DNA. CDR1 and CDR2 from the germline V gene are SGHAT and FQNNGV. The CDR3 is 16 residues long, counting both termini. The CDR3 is CVSRSRDSAHQETQCS.

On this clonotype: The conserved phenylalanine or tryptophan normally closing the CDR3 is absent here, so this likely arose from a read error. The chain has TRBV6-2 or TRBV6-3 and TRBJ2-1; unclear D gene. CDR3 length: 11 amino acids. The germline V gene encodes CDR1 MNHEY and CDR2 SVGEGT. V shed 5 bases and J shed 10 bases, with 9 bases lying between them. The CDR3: CASSRSGEQFI. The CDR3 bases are TGTGCCAGCAGTCGGTCTGGGGAGCAGTTCATC.

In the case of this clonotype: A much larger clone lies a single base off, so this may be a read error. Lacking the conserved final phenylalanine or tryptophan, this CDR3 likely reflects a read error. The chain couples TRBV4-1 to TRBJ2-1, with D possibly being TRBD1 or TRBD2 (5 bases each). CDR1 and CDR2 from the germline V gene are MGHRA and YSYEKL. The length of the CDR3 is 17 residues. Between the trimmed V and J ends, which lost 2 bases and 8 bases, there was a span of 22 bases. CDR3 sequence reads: CASSQPQGLGTDHEQFS. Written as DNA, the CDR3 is TGCGCCAGCAGCCAACCCCAAGGATTGGGGACGGACCATGAGCAGTTCTCC.

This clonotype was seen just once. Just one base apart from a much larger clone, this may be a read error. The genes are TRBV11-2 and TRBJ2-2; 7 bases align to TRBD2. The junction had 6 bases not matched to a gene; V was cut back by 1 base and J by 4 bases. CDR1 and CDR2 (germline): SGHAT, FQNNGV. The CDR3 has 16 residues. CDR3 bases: TGTGCCAGCAGCTTAGTGGCAGCGGGGAGCACCGGGGAGCTGTTTTTT. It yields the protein CASSLVAAGSTGELFF.

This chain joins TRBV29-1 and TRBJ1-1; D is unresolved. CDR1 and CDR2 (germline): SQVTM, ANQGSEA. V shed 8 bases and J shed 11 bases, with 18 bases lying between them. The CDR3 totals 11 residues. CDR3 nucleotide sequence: TGCAGCCTCATTTGGGATGAAAGGGCTTTCTTT. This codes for CSLIWDERAFF.

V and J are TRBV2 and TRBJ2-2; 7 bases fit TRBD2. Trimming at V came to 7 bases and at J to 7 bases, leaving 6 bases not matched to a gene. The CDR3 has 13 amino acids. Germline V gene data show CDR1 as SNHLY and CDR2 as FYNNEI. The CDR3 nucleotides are TGTGCCAGCAATGCCGGACTAGACGGGGAGCTGTTTTTT. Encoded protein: CASNAGLDGELFF.

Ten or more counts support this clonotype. The CDR3 region is CASSSGEYSGANVLTF. The CDR3 nucleotides are TGTGCCAGCAGCTCCGGGGAATACTCTGGGGCCAACGTCCTGACTTTC. This rearrangement joins TRBV4-2 to TRBJ2-6; maybe TRBD2 (5 bases). Trimming took 5 bases from V and 0 from J, leaving 11 bases between them. The V gene's germline CDR1 is LGHNA and CDR2 YNFKEQ. The length of the CDR3 is 16 residues.

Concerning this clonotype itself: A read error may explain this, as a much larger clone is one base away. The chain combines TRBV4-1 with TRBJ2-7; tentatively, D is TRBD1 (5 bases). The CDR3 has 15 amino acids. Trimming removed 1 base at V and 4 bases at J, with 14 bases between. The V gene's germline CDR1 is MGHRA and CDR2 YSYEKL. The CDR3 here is CASSQASRVEYEQYF. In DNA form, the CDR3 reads TGCGCCAGCAGCCAAGCCTCCAGGGTAGAGTACGAGCAGTACTTC.

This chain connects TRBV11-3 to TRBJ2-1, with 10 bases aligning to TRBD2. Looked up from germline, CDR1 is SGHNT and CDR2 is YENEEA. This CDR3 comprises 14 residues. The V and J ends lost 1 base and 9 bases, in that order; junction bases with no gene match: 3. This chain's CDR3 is CASSLVWTSGEQFF. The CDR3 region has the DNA TGTGCCAGCAGCTTAGTCTGGACTAGCGGTGAGCAGTTCTTC.

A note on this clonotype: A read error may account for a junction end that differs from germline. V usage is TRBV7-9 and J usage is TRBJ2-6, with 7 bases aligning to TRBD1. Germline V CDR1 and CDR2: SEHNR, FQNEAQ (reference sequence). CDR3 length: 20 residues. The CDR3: CASSLGTAGSRFSGANVLTF. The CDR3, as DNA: TGTGCCAGTAGCTTAGGGACAGCCGGCTCGAGGTTCTCTGGGGCCAACGTCCTGACTTTC.

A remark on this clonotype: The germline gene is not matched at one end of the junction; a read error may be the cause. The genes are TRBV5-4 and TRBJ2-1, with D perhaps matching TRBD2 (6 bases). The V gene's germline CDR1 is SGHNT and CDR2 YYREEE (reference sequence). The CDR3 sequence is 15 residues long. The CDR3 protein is CSSSERDSSYNEQFF. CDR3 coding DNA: TGTTCCAGCAGCGAGAGGGACTCGAGCTACAATGAGCAGTTCTTC.